The rows below give T cell receptor beta chains drawn from one sample of a study of identical twins. MiXCR, applied by TCRdb to the 5' RACE reads, yields one record per CDR3 protein. The repertoire holds about 280,000 distinct CDR3 sequences, under 9.5% seen once, with over 2% in the top ten. These sequences were also reported in another study, on yellow fever vaccine responses in identical twins.

Sequencing input: memory (CD45RO+) T cells sorted from blood. These receptors were taken from a woman between 18 and 30 years old in good health. Both conserved end residues are part of each CDR3. A D gene is named only where the DNA matches it firmly. Clone size is not always given. Where it is, it says once, few, many or a class for expanded clones.

D: TRBD2
J: TRBJ2-1
size: NA
V: TRBV11-2
CDR3: CASSLGPGTSSAKSYNEQFF
DNA: TGTGCCAGCAGCCTAGGCCCCGGGACTAGTTCTGCGAAATCTTACAATGAGCAGTTCTTC

D: NA
J: TRBJ1-1
size: many
V: TRBV12-3/TRBV12-4
CDR3: CASSFKGQNTEAFF
DNA: TGTGCCAGCAGTTTTAAGGGACAGAACACTGAAGCTTTCTTT

D: NA
J: TRBJ2-1
size: many
V: TRBV6-5
CDR3: CASSYSRPPRAGNEQFF
DNA: TGTGCCAGCAGTTACTCTCGACCCCCCAGGGCGGGAAATGAGCAGTTCTTC

D: NA
J: TRBJ2-7
size: few
V: TRBV9
CDR3: CASSVPIYEQYF
DNA: TGTGCCAGCAGCGTCCCCATCTACGAGCAGTACTTC

D: NA
J: TRBJ2-1
size: NA
V: TRBV7-2
CDR3: CASSILLGGYEQFF
DNA: TGTGCCAGCAGCATTCTCCTAGGGGGTTATGAGCAGTTCTTC

D: TRBD2
J: TRBJ2-3
size: few
V: TRBV13
CDR3: CASSLGPGSGGPGDTQYF
DNA: TGTGCCAGCAGCTTAGGCCCGGGTAGCGGGGGGCCGGGAGATACGCAGTATTTT

D: TRBD1
J: TRBJ1-1
size: many
V: TRBV3-1
CDR3: CASSWTGATEAFF
DNA: TGTGCCAGCAGCTGGACAGGGGCCACTGAAGCTTTCTTT

D: NA
J: TRBJ1-4
size: many
V: TRBV12-5
CDR3: CASGKDPQGQKLFF
DNA: TGTGCTAGTGGCAAGGACCCCCAGGGCCAAAAACTGTTTTTT

D: NA
J: TRBJ2-7
size: many
V: TRBV28
CDR3: CASSPRMGGTIYEQYF
DNA: TGTGCCAGCAGCCCCCGGATGGGCGGGACCATATACGAGCAGTACTTC

D: TRBD2
J: TRBJ2-7
size: many
V: TRBV4-2
CDR3: CASSQDLAGAYEQYF
DNA: TGTGCCAGCAGCCAAGATTTAGCGGGGGCTTACGAGCAGTACTTC

D: NA
J: TRBJ1-3
size: many
V: TRBV5-1
CDR3: CARYAESSGNTIYF
DNA: TGCGCCAGGTATGCGGAGAGCTCTGGAAACACCATATATTTT

D: NA
J: TRBJ2-1
size: NA
V: TRBV5-5
CDR3: CASSRTTPASYNEQFF
DNA: TGTGCCAGCAGCCGCACTACGCCTGCTTCCTACAATGAGCAGTTCTTC

D: TRBD2
J: TRBJ2-5
size: many
V: TRBV5-1
CDR3: CASSGGGTKQETQYF
DNA: TGCGCCAGCAGCGGCGGGGGGACAAAACAAGAGACCCAGTACTTC

D: NA
J: TRBJ1-2
size: many
V: TRBV5-1
CDR3: CASSLNGARNRYTF
DNA: TGCGCCAGCAGCCTGAACGGGGCCCGCAATCGCTACACCTTC

D: NA
J: TRBJ1-2
size: many
V: TRBV4-1
CDR3: CASRDPGATFYGYTF
DNA: TGCGCCAGCAGGGACCCGGGAGCCACATTCTATGGCTACACCTTC

D: TRBD1
J: TRBJ2-7
size: few
V: TRBV5-1
CDR3: CASSSGQVAYEQYF
DNA: TGCGCCAGCAGCTCCGGACAGGTCGCCTACGAGCAGTACTTC

D: TRBD2
J: TRBJ2-5
size: few
V: TRBV7-6
CDR3: CASATPGLEETQYF
DNA: TGTGCCAGCGCAACGCCGGGACTAGAGGAGACCCAGTACTTC

D: TRBD2
J: TRBJ2-3
size: NA
V: TRBV6-1
CDR3: CASSEQRGRTDTQYF
DNA: TGTGCCAGCAGTGAACAGCGGGGGCGGACAGATACGCAGTATTTT

D: NA
J: TRBJ2-1
size: few
V: TRBV23-1
CDR3: CASCLLGRWDNEQFF
DNA: TGCGCCAGCTGCTTACTAGGCCGCTGGGACAATGAGCAGTTCTTC

D: NA
J: TRBJ1-2
size: few
V: TRBV14
CDR3: CASSQDGPYTF
DNA: TGTGCCAGCAGCCAAGATGGGCCCTACACCTTC

D: NA
J: TRBJ2-5
size: NA
V: TRBV24-1
CDR3: CATSGEVQETQYF
DNA: TGTGCCACCAGTGGGGAGGTCCAAGAGACCCAGTACTTC

D: TRBD1
J: TRBJ1-2
size: few
V: TRBV6-2/TRBV6-3
CDR3: CASSWTGGYTF
DNA: TGTGCCAGCAGTTGGACAGGGGGCTACACCTTC

D: NA
J: TRBJ1-4
size: many
V: TRBV14
CDR3: CASSPGSNEKLFF
DNA: TGTGCCAGCAGCCCAGGGTCTAATGAAAAACTGTTTTTT

D: TRBD2
J: TRBJ2-5
size: few
V: TRBV14
CDR3: CASSQALAGGTQYF
DNA: TGTGCCAGCAGCCAAGCGCTAGCGGGGGGGACCCAGTACTTC

D: NA
J: TRBJ2-7
size: many
V: TRBV6-2/TRBV6-3
CDR3: CASSYSQKRGHPYEQYF
DNA: TGTGCCAGCAGTTATTCCCAAAAGAGGGGACACCCCTACGAGCAGTACTTC

D: NA
J: TRBJ2-3
size: many
V: TRBV7-9
CDR3: CASSPPGSGRGDTQYF
DNA: TGTGCCAGCAGCCCACCCGGATCCGGCCGAGGCGATACGCAGTATTTT

D: TRBD2
J: TRBJ2-1
size: NA
V: TRBV20-1
CDR3: CSARKLAGDNSYNEQFF
DNA: TGCAGTGCTAGAAAGCTAGCGGGGGACAACTCCTACAATGAGCAGTTCTTC